The present T cell receptor beta chain was sequenced within a study of beta chain features in type 1 diabetes. The sequenced template was cDNA made from the entire isolated RNA. Generated by immunoSEQ multiplex PCR, the TCRdb table keeps only in-frame clones and is missing some. The sample yields 70,000 to 95,000 clones, about a third seen once. Sequenced: stem cell memory CD4+ T cells from blood. This receptor was identified in a woman aged 18-29 years in good health.

The CDR3 sequence is CASNVQGAVNEKLFF. CDR3 DNA sequence: TGTGCCAGCAACGTACAGGGGGCGGTTAATGAAAAACTGTTTTTT. The J gene is TRBJ1-4, the V gene TRBV2; 9 bases are shared with TRBD1. This CDR3 region has 15 residues. With 7 bases clipped from V and 4 bases from J, the junction kept 7 bases outside the gene matches. The germline V gene encodes CDR1 SNHLY and CDR2 FYNNEI. Together with reference TRBV2 and TRBJ1-4, the CDR3 gives the full variable domain: EPEVTQTPSHQVTQMGQEVILRCVPISNHLYFYWYRQILGQKVEFLVSFYNNEISEKSEIFDDQFSVERPDGSNFTLKIRSTKLEDSAMYFCASNVQGAVNEKLFFGSGTQLSVL.